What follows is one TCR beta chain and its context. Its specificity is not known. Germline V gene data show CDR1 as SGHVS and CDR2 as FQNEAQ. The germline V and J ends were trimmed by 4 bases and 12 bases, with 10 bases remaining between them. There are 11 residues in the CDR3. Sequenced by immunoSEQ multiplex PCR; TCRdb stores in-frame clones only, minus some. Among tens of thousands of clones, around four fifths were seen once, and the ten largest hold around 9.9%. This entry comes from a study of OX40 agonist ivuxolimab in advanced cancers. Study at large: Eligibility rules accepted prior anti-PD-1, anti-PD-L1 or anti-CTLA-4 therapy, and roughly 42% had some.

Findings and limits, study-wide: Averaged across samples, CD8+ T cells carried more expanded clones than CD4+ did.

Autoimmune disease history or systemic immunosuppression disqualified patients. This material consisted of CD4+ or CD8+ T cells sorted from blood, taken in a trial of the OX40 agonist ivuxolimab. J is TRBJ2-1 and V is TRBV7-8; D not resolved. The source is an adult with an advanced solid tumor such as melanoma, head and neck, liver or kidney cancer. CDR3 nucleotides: TGTGCCAGCAGCTCCCGGCTATGGCAGTTCTTC. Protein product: CASSSRLWQFF.